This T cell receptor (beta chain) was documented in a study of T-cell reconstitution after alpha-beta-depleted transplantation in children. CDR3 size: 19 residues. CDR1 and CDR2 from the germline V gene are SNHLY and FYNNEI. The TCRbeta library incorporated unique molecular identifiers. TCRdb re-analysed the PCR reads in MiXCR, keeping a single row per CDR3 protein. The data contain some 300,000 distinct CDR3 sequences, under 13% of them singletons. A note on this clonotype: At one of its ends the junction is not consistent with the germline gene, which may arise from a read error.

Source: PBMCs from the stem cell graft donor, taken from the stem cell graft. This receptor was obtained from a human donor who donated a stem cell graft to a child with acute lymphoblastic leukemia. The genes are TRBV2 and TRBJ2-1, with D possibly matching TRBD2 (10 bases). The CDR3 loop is CACSGGQGSSGSSYNEQFF. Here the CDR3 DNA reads TGTGCCTGCAGTGGAGGACAGGGGTCTAGCGGGAGCAGTTACAATGAGCAGTTCTTC. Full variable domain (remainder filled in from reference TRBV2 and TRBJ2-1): EPEVTQTPSHQVTQMGQEVILRCVPISNHLYFYWYRQILGQKVEFLVSFYNNEISEKSEIFDDQFSVERPDGSNFTLKIRSTKLEDSAMYFCACSGGQGSSGSSYNEQFFGPGTRLTVL.